A single sample gave rise to the 32 T cell receptor beta chains below, sequenced in a study of OX40 agonist ivuxolimab in advanced cancers. Assay: immunoSEQ multiplex PCR; the TCRdb copy retains only in-frame clones and omits some. The sample contains roughly 35,000 clones, about three quarters of which appear only once. Sample: CD4+ or CD8+ T cells sorted from blood, taken in a trial of the OX40 agonist ivuxolimab. The receptors stem from an adult with an advanced solid tumor such as melanoma, head and neck, liver or kidney cancer.

The J gene is TRBJ2-4, the V gene TRBV15; a weak D match, TRBD2 (5 bases). Trimming left V 0 bases short and J 4 bases short, with 13 bases between. Per the germline V gene, CDR1 is LNHNV and CDR2 is YYDKDF (reference sequence). The CDR3 is made up of 16 amino acids. The CDR3 is CATSRDYGLPKNIQYF. CDR3 bases: TGTGCCACCAGCAGAGATTACGGACTGCCAAAAAACATTCAGTACTTC.

The gene calls are TRBV2 and TRBJ2-3; TRBD2 matches 12 bases. The V and J ends lost 8 bases and 6 bases, in that order; junction bases with no gene match: 15. Germline assignment: CDR1 SNHLY and CDR2 FYNNEI. The CDR3 has 17 amino acids. DNA of the CDR3: TGTGCCAGCTCAGGACTAGCGGGGAGTCAGGAGGCGGATACGCAGTATTTT. Its protein is CASSGLAGSQEADTQYF.

This chain links TRBV7-9 with TRBJ2-7; 7 bases align to TRBD1. The ends lost 5 bases at V and 2 bases at J; junction bases unmatched: 9. This CDR3 comprises 15 residues. Germline CDR1 reads SEHNR; CDR2 reads FQNEAQ (reference sequence). The CDR3: CASSRAGTAAYEQYF. The CDR3 DNA sequence: TGTGCCAGCAGCCGGGCCGGGACAGCCGCCTACGAGCAGTACTTC.

The V call is TRBV6-5, the J call TRBJ1-2, with D possibly matching TRBD1 (5 bases). The CDR3 loop spans 13 amino acids. V was clipped by 5 bases and J by 2 bases, with 9 bases between them. Germline loops: CDR1 MNHEY, CDR2 SVGAGI. The CDR3 region is CASSPGTNYGYTF. The CDR3 DNA is TGTGCCAGCAGTCCCGGGACGAACTATGGCTACACCTTC.

This clone was recorded a few times. The rearrangement joins TRBV4-1 to TRBJ1-1, with D unclear. This CDR3 is built from 14 residues. The germline CDR1 and CDR2 sequences are MGHRA and YSYEKL. Trimming left V 0 bases short and J 1 base short, with 6 bases between. CDR3 amino acids: CASSQEIRNTEAFF. The CDR3 DNA follows: TGCGCCAGCAGCCAAGAGATCAGGAACACTGAAGCTTTCTTT.

The rearrangement uses TRBV30 and TRBJ1-2, with 7 bases matching TRBD1. Germline-derived CDR1 and CDR2 are GTSNPN and SVGIG (reference sequence). Unmatched junction bases numbered 5, after V lost 2 bases and J lost 8 bases. The CDR3 runs to 12 residues. The CDR3 region is CAWSTQGIGYTF. In DNA, the CDR3 is TGTGCCTGGAGTACACAGGGGATCGGCTACACCTTC.

The chain employs TRBV18 and TRBJ1-1; tentatively, D is TRBD1 (5 bases). Germline V lookup: CDR1 KGHSH, CDR2 LQKENI. The CDR3 has 14 amino acids. The V gene lost 5 bases and the J gene lost 1 base, with 11 bases spanning the gap. Here the CDR3 DNA reads TGTGCCAGCTCAGTAGCCCAGGGGAACACTGAAGCTTTCTTT. It specifies CASSVAQGNTEAFF.

This chain uses TRBV6-1 with TRBJ2-3; 9 nucleotides line up with TRBD2. CDR1 and CDR2 from the germline V gene are MNHNS and SASEGT. The CDR3 spans 18 residues. After removal of 1 base from V and 3 bases from J, the junction contained 11 bases not matched to a gene. The CDR3 spells CASSEGPSLAGVTDTQYF. Here the CDR3 DNA reads TGTGCCAGCAGTGAAGGGCCCAGTTTAGCGGGAGTAACAGATACGCAGTATTTT.

The chain recombines TRBV2 with TRBJ2-7, with 9 bases identical to TRBD2. V shed 6 bases and J 5 bases; nucleotides not matched to a gene: 14. CDR3 length equals 16 residues. CDR1 is SNHLY, CDR2 FYNNEI, per germline. The CDR3 is CASRSSSGALTDEQYF. CDR3 DNA sequence: TGTGCCAGCAGAAGCTCTAGCGGGGCCCTTACGGACGAGCAGTACTTC.

J is TRBJ1-1 and V is TRBV18; no clear D gene. Germline V gene sequence: CDR1 KGHSH, CDR2 LQKENI. There are 12 residues in the CDR3. Trimming removed 1 base at V and 3 bases at J, with 3 bases between. CDR3 sequence reads: CASSPRDTEAFF. The DNA of the CDR3 is TGTGCCAGCTCACCACGGGACACTGAAGCTTTCTTT.

The chain recombines TRBV9 with TRBJ1-3; tentatively, D is TRBD1 (6 bases). Germline CDR1 is SGDLS and CDR2 is YYNGEE. V was shortened by 3 bases and J by 4 bases, with 11 bases between the two germline ends. CDR3 length: 14 residues. The CDR3 loop is CASSGRDIGNTIYF. For the CDR3, the DNA is TGTGCCAGCAGCGGGAGGGACATCGGAAACACCATATATTTT.

The J gene is TRBJ1-1, the V gene TRBV18; D uncertain. The CDR3 has 13 amino acids. Trimming removed 6 bases from V and 5 bases from J, with 13 bases in between. Germline CDR1 and CDR2: KGHSH and LQKENI. The DNA of the CDR3 is TGTGCCAGCTCGCCTGAGGCGGAGACTGAAGCTTTCTTT. Its protein is CASSPEAETEAFF.

The chain joins TRBV9 to TRBJ2-5; 8 bases align to TRBD1. Losses at the gene ends were 3 bases for V and 6 bases for J; bases not matched to a gene: 7. This CDR3 is built from 14 residues. CDR1 and CDR2 (germline): SGDLS, YYNGEE. The CDR3 DNA is TGTGCCAGCAGCGCGTTGGGCAGGGGGCAGACCCAGTACTTC. Translation gives CASSALGRGQTQYF.

V gene TRBV28 combines with J gene TRBJ1-5; a weak D match, TRBD1 (5 bases). Germline V CDR1 and CDR2: MDHEN, SYDVKM. The CDR3 is 15 amino acids. V was clipped by 7 bases and J by 3 bases, with 16 bases between them. Here the CDR3 reads CASIGGNHNNQPQHF. The CDR3 DNA reads TGTGCCAGCATTGGGGGGAATCATAACAATCAGCCCCAGCATTTT.

For the CDR3, the DNA is TGTGCCAGCAGTGAAGATCTAAGAGGTACGCAGTATTTT. This translates into CASSEDLRGTQYF. J is TRBJ2-3 and V is TRBV2; D call uncertain. V lost 1 base, J lost 8 bases, and 10 bases lay in between. This CDR3 region has 13 residues. Germline V lookup: CDR1 SNHLY, CDR2 FYNNEI. The variable domain in full, completed from reference TRBV2 and TRBJ2-3, reads EPEVTQTPSHQVTQMGQEVILRCVPISNHLYFYWYRQILGQKVEFLVSFYNNEISEKSEIFDDQFSVERPDGSNFTLKIRSTKLEDSAMYFCASSEDLRGTQYFGPGTRLTVL.

The chain employs TRBV5-1 and TRBJ2-7, with 10 bases identical to TRBD2. Trimming removed 4 bases from V and 3 bases from J; junction bases left unmatched: 7. Germline assignment: CDR1 SGHRS and CDR2 YFSETQ. The CDR3 totals 15 residues. CDR3: CASSIGLAVYYEQYF. The CDR3 bases are TGCGCCAGCAGCATAGGACTAGCGGTGTACTACGAGCAGTACTTC.

The chain employs TRBV27 and TRBJ2-7; 11 bases are a match to TRBD1. There are 15 residues in the CDR3. J lost 4 bases, V lost 6 bases, and 8 bases had no gene match. Germline V CDR1 and CDR2: MNHEY, SMNVEV (reference sequence). CDR3 amino acids: CASRGQGGKLYEQYF. The CDR3 DNA reads as TGTGCCAGCAGGGGACAGGGGGGAAAATTATACGAGCAGTACTTC.

The chain uses TRBV28 and TRBJ2-3, with a possible D match to TRBD1 (6 bases). V was clipped by 2 bases and J by 3 bases, with 15 bases between them. Germline V gives CDR1 MDHEN, CDR2 SYDVKM. CDR3 length: 16 amino acids. CDR3 coding DNA: TGTGCCAGCAGTTTAACACAGGGACGCTTAACAGATACGCAGTATTTT. This sequence encodes CASSLTQGRLTDTQYF.

The CDR3 DNA reads as TGTGCCAGCAGTTTACTAGCTTACGAGCAGTACTTC. Its translation is CASSLLAYEQYF. V usage is TRBV2 and J usage is TRBJ2-7; possible D gene TRBD2, 6 bases. Germline CDR1 SNHLY, CDR2 FYNNEI. V dropped 5 bases and J dropped 4 bases, with 9 bases sitting between them. The CDR3 length is 12 residues.

To note about this clone: Other DNA sequences in this sample translate to the same CDR3. V gene TRBV6-5 combines with J gene TRBJ1-2; weak D call: TRBD1 (6 bases). The CDR3 spans 12 residues. Germline CDR1 and CDR2: MNHEY and SVGAGI. Trimming took 0 bases from V and 8 from J, leaving 7 bases between them. CDR3 sequence: CASSYSGGGYTF. In nucleotides, the CDR3 is TGTGCCAGCAGTTACTCAGGGGGGGGCTACACCTTC.

The chain joins TRBV6-6 to TRBJ1-4, with D possibly TRBD1 on 6 matching bases. V lost 2 bases and J lost 8, with 12 bases in between. The CDR3 extends over 14 amino acids. Looked up from germline, CDR1 is MNHNY and CDR2 is SVGAGI (reference sequence). The CDR3 reads CASSYGAQGEKLFF. The CDR3 coding sequence is TGTGCCAGCAGTTACGGGGCGCAGGGGGAAAAACTGTTTTTT.

A word on this clone: The identical CDR3 is also encoded by other nucleotide sequences in the sample. The chain is built from TRBV18 and TRBJ2-5; TRBD1 is a possible D gene (5 bases). V was trimmed by 2 bases and J by 5 bases, leaving 9 bases between them. The germline V gene has CDR1 KGHSH and CDR2 LQKENI. The CDR3 consists of 13 residues. The DNA of the CDR3 is TGTGCCAGCTCACCAGGGCAGGGTGAGACCCAGTACTTC. It codes for CASSPGQGETQYF.

The chain carries TRBV28 and TRBJ2-5; perhaps TRBD1 as D (5 bases). Germline loops: CDR1 MDHEN, CDR2 SYDVKM. CDR3 size: 14 residues. The V and J ends lost 1 base and 3 bases respectively, with 9 bases between them. DNA for the CDR3: TGTGCCAGCAGTTTATCAGGGTGGGAAGAGACCCAGTACTTC. Its protein is CASSLSGWEETQYF.

This chain links TRBV6-1 with TRBJ1-1, with 7 bases aligning to TRBD1. The CDR3 sequence is 15 residues long. J was trimmed by 3 bases and V by 4 bases; bases with no gene match: 8. Per germline, CDR1 MNHNS and CDR2 SASEGT. CDR3 loop: CASSVQGTGDTEAFF. CDR3 bases: TGTGCCAGCAGTGTACAGGGGACGGGGGACACTGAAGCTTTCTTT.

This chain connects TRBV28 to TRBJ1-2; possibly TRBD1 for D (6 bases). Germline loops: CDR1 MDHEN, CDR2 SYDVKM. The CDR3 sequence is 13 residues long. V lost 7 bases, J lost 9 bases, and 18 bases lay in between. The CDR3 region has the DNA TGTGCCAGCACCCCCTCCCGGGGGGCAAGCTACACCTTC. Translating it yields CASTPSRGASYTF.

This chain joins TRBV7-9 and TRBJ2-2, with unresolved D. The CDR3 runs to 13 residues. Germline lookup yields CDR1 SEHNR and CDR2 FQNEAQ (reference sequence). V was trimmed by 1 base and J by 4 bases, leaving 4 bases between them. The CDR3 sequence is CASSLVATGELFF. The CDR3 DNA is TGTGCCAGCAGCTTAGTAGCCACCGGGGAGCTGTTTTTT. Using reference TRBV7-9 and TRBJ2-2 for the parts outside the CDR3, the full variable domain is DTGVSQNPRHKITKRGQNVTFRCDPISEHNRLYWYRQTLGQGPEFLTYFQNEAQLEKSRLLSDRFSAERPKGSFSTLEIQRTEQGDSAMYLCASSLVATGELFFGEGSRLTVL.

The V call is TRBV6-5, the J call TRBJ1-5; a possible D gene is TRBD1 (5 bases). Trimming removed 11 bases at V and 0 bases at J, with 17 bases between. In germline, CDR1 is MNHEY, CDR2 SVGAGI. The CDR3 is 15 amino acids. DNA for the CDR3: TGTGCCGTCGGGGGTGGGTTGGGTAGCAATCAGCCCCAGCATTTT. This encodes CAVGGGLGSNQPQHF.

The V gene is TRBV7-3, the J gene TRBJ2-3; 7 positions match TRBD2. The CDR3 is 15 amino acids. V shed 7 bases and J 9 bases; nucleotides not matched to a gene: 16. CDR1 and CDR2 (germline): SGHTA, FQGTGA. The CDR3 sequence: CASTVDGTMGGTQYF. The CDR3 DNA follows: TGTGCCAGCACCGTAGACGGGACTATGGGCGGCACGCAGTATTTT.

V is TRBV5-1 and J is TRBJ2-3; D gene ambiguous. Germline-derived CDR1 and CDR2 are SGHRS and YFSETQ. This CDR3 region has 14 residues. The V end was cut by 0 bases, the J end by 2 bases, with 7 bases between. This chain's CDR3 is CASSLGDTTDTQYF. CDR3 nucleotide sequence: TGCGCCAGCAGCTTGGGGGATACCACAGATACGCAGTATTTT.

V and J are TRBV6-4 and TRBJ2-1; 7 nucleotides line up with TRBD1. With 4 bases clipped from V and 6 bases from J, the junction kept 3 bases outside the gene matches. CDR1 MRHNA and CDR2 SNTAGT come from the germline V gene. The CDR3 is 13 residues long. CDR3 DNA: TGTGCCAGCAGTGGGGACAGTCGCAATGAGCAGTTCTTC. This encodes CASSGDSRNEQFF.

The rearrangement uses TRBV5-4 and TRBJ1-1; the D is unclear. CDR1 and CDR2 from the germline V gene are SGHNT and YYREEE (reference sequence). This CDR3 is built from 14 residues. V gave up 2 bases and J gave up 5 bases, with 13 bases separating them. CDR3 in DNA: TGTGCCAGCAGCTTTAGAACCTTAGGGACTGAAGCTTTCTTT. Its translation is CASSFRTLGTEAFF.

This clone was observed a few times. The chain joins TRBV18 to TRBJ2-7, with 9 positions matching TRBD2. This CDR3 is built from 15 residues. The V and J ends lost 3 bases and 3 bases, in that order; junction bases with no gene match: 6. Germline assignment: CDR1 KGHSH and CDR2 LQKENI. This CDR3 is CASSPLREGLYEQYF. CDR3 coding DNA: TGTGCCAGCTCACCTTTGCGGGAGGGCCTCTACGAGCAGTACTTC.